This T cell receptor beta chain appears in the sequencing data of a study of cytomegalovirus exposure and HLA in healthy donors. About the research overall: The approximately 660 first-cohort repertoires shared a platform with the roughly 110 validation repertoires, as reported in a later analysis.

The germline CDR1 and CDR2 sequences are SGDLS and YYNGEE. The V end was cut by 1 base, the J end by 0 bases, with 11 bases between. The CDR3 contains 16 residues. This table comes from immunoSEQ multiplex PCR, and its TCRdb copy is limited to in-frame clones, with some not included. The table has 95,000 to 150,000 clones, over 90% seen once. The gene calls are TRBV9 and TRBJ2-1; D uncertain. The sample taken for sequencing was PBMCs. This sequence originates from a woman between 18 and 29 years old in good health and CMV-seronegative. In nucleotides, the CDR3 is TGTGCCAGCAGCGTACCGCGAGAGAGCTCCTACAATGAGCAGTTCTTC. Encoded protein: CASSVPRESSYNEQFF.